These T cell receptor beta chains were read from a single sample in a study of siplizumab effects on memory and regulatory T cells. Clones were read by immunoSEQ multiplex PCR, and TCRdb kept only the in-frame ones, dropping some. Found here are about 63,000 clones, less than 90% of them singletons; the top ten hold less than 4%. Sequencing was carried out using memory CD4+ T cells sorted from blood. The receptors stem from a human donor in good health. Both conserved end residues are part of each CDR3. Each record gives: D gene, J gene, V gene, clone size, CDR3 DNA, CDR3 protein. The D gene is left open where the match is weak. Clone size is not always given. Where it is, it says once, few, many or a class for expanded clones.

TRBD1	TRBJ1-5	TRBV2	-	TGTGCCACCTCCCGGGACAGGGATTGGCAGCCCCAGCATTTT	CATSRDRDWQPQHF
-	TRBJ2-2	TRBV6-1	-	TGTGCCAGCAGTGAAACCAGGAGGGACACCGGGGAGCTGTTTTTT	CASSETRRDTGELFF
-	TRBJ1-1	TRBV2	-	TGTGCCAGCAACCGGGAAGCGAACACTGAAGCTTTCTTT	CASNREANTEAFF
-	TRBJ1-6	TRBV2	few	TGTGCCAGCACCCCTGACAGGAATTCACCCCTCCACTTT	CASTPDRNSPLHF
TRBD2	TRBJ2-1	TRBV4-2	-	TGTGCCAGCGGGGTCGCCGGGACTAGCGGCAATGAGCAGTTCTTC	CASGVAGTSGNEQFF
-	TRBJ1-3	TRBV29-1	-	TGCAGCGTCGAACGGGGTACGGACACCATATATTTT	CSVERGTDTIYF
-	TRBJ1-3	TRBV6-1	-	TGTGCCAGCAGTGACATCAAAAGAGGAAACACCATATATTTT	CASSDIKRGNTIYF
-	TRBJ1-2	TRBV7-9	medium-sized	TGTGCCAGCAGCTTAACAGGGCCCTATGGCTACACCTTC	CASSLTGPYGYTF
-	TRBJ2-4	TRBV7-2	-	TGTGCCAGCAGCTTAGGGTCCGGGCAGGGATATTTCAAAAACATTCAGTACTTC	CASSLGSGQGYFKNIQYF
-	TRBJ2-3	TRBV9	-	TGTGCCAGCAGCGTAGAAAGAGGTCCAGATACGCAGTATTTT	CASSVERGPDTQYF
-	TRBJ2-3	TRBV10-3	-	TGTGCCATCGGGCCCCGGGGTTCCGTCACAGATACGCAGTATTTT	CAIGPRGSVTDTQYF
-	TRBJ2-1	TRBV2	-	TGTGCCAGCAGTGAAGGGGAGGACTACAATGAGCAGTTCTTC	CASSEGEDYNEQFF
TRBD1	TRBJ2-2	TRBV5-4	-	TGTGCCAGCAGCCACGGACAGGGGAACACCGGGGAGCTGTTTTTT	CASSHGQGNTGELFF
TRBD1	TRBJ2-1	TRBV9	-	TGTGCCAGCAGCGATCGACAGGGGAGCAATGAGCAGTTCTTC	CASSDRQGSNEQFF
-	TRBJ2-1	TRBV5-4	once	TGTGCCAGCAGCTTGGTAGGCTCCTACAATGAGCAGTTCTTC	CASSLVGSYNEQFF
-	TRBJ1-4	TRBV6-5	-	TGTGCCAGCAGTTACGGACAAAATGAAAAACTGTTTTTT	CASSYGQNEKLFF
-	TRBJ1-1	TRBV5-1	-	TGCGCCAGCAGCTTGGAACAGGGAGGCACTGAAGCTTTCTTT	CASSLEQGGTEAFF
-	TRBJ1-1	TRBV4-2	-	TGTGCCAGCAGCCAAGGCCTTGGGTTGGGAACTGAAGCTTTCTTT	CASSQGLGLGTEAFF
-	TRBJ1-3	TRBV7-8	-	TGTGCCAGCAGCCTGCTGATGTCTGCGTCGACTTCTGGAAACACCATATATTTT	CASSLLMSASTSGNTIYF
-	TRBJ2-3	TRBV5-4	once	TGTGCCAGCAGCTTGGAGTACGGGGGCGGGGCAGATACGCAGTATTTT	CASSLEYGGGADTQYF